Below are 13 T cell receptor beta chains sequenced from a single sample in a study of control samples from healthy donors and cancer patients. The method was immunoSEQ multiplex PCR; TCRdb's version includes in-frame clones alone and lacks a portion of them. The sample carries about 22,000 clones, about 85% recorded once. The sequenced material came from PBMCs. The receptors here all came from a man between 60 and 70 years old with colorectal cancer.

The chain has TRBV19 and TRBJ1-2; the match to TRBD1 covers 11 bases. CDR1 and CDR2 (germline): LNHDA, SQIVND (reference sequence). CDR3 length: 13 amino acids. J was trimmed by 6 bases and V by 4 bases; bases with no gene match: 1. CDR3 region: CASSTDRGHGYTF. Here the CDR3 DNA reads TGTGCCAGTAGTACGGACAGGGGGCATGGCTACACCTTC.

This sequence joins TRBV20-1 and TRBJ2-7; 8 nucleotides line up with TRBD2. The CDR3 covers 15 residues. Germline CDR1 reads DFQATT; CDR2 reads SNEGSKA (reference sequence). V shed 3 bases and J 4 bases; nucleotides not matched to a gene: 11. In DNA, the CDR3 is TGCAGTGCTAGTGATCTCCGGGAGGGTCCGTACGAGCAGTACTTC. This sequence encodes CSASDLREGPYEQYF.

The rearrangement joins TRBV3-1 (or the pseudogene TRBV3-2) to TRBJ1-2, with a weak D call TRBD1 (5 bases). V was pared by 2 bases and J by 6 bases, with 7 bases between. The CDR3 has 12 residues. The germline gives CDR1 LGHDT, CDR2 YNNKEL (reference sequence). CDR3: CASSQQQDGYTF. The CDR3 DNA is TGTGCCAGCAGCCAACAACAGGATGGCTACACCTTC.

This sequence joins TRBV3-1 (or the pseudogene TRBV3-2) and TRBJ1-6; no reliable D call. The ends were cut back, 0 bases at V and 10 bases at J, with 7 bases in the middle. Germline assignment: CDR1 LGHDT and CDR2 YNNKEL (reference sequence). The CDR3 sequence is 13 residues long. In DNA form, the CDR3 reads TGTGCCAGCAGCCAAGATCGGGAGTCACCCCTCCACTTT. It yields the protein CASSQDRESPLHF.

This clone was found once. The chain links TRBV5-1 to TRBJ2-3, with a tentative D call TRBD2 (7 bases). V lost 4 bases and J lost 5, with 17 bases in between. The germline gives CDR1 SGHRS, CDR2 YFSETQ. The CDR3 runs to 15 residues. CDR3 sequence: CASSAREGGLDTQYF. The CDR3 coding sequence is TGCGCCAGCAGCGCCAGGGAGGGGGGTTTAGATACGCAGTATTTT.

This clone has more than one count but fewer than ten. The V gene is TRBV29-1, the J gene TRBJ1-3; D remains unclear. Germline CDR1 and CDR2: SQVTM and ANQGSEA. CDR3 size: 11 residues. Deletions cut 5 bases from V and 3 bases from J, with 5 bases between. The CDR3 is CSVLVGNTIYF. The CDR3 nucleotides read TGCAGCGTTTTAGTTGGAAACACCATATATTTT.

The genes are TRBV6-5 and TRBJ2-5, with TRBD2 matching over 10 bases. The CDR3 totals 14 residues. Per the germline V gene, CDR1 is MNHEY and CDR2 is SVGAGI. The junction had 5 bases not matched to a gene; V was cut back by 8 bases and J by 2 bases. The CDR3 nucleotides are TGTGCCAGCCGCCGGACTAGCGGACAAGAGACCCAGTACTTC. As protein: CASRRTSGQETQYF.

The chain combines TRBV3-1 (or the pseudogene TRBV3-2) with TRBJ2-7, with 7 positions matching TRBD1. J gave up 1 base and V 5 bases, and 5 bases lay outside the gene matches. This CDR3 region has 14 residues. The germline gives CDR1 LGHDT, CDR2 YNNKEL (reference sequence). This CDR3 reads CASSTRDSSYEQYV. The CDR3 bases are TGTGCCAGCAGCACCCGGGACAGTTCCTACGAGCAGTACGTC.

The chain uses TRBV4-1 and TRBJ2-1; the match to TRBD2 covers 9 bases. CDR3 length: 14 residues. V lost 4 bases to trimming and J lost 10 bases; unmatched junction nucleotides: 8. The V gene's germline CDR1 is MGHRA and CDR2 YSYEKL. The CDR3 nucleotides read TGCGCCAGCAGCCGACTAGCGGTGAGTGTAGAGCAGTTCTTC. Its protein is CASSRLAVSVEQFF.

The V call is TRBV6-5, the J call TRBJ1-2; D ambiguous. Trimming removed 4 bases at V and 5 bases at J, with 8 bases between. Per germline, CDR1 MNHEY and CDR2 SVGAGI. The CDR3 is 12 amino acids. The CDR3 region has the DNA TGTGCCAGCAGTTCCCTAACTTATGGCTACACCTTC. Amino acids: CASSSLTYGYTF.

J is TRBJ2-1 and V is TRBV5-6, with D perhaps matching TRBD1 (5 bases). This CDR3 spans 16 amino acids. V was shortened by 1 base and J by 2 bases, with 13 bases between the two germline ends. Germline assignment: CDR1 SGHDT and CDR2 YYEEEE. Here the CDR3 reads CASSLNPGLAYNEQFF. The CDR3 DNA is TGTGCCAGCAGCTTGAACCCAGGGCTAGCCTACAATGAGCAGTTCTTC.

This clone was recorded once. The V and J genes are TRBV5-4 and TRBJ1-1; unclear D gene. The CDR3 consists of 13 residues. The germline gives CDR1 SGHNT, CDR2 YYREEE (reference sequence). V shed 0 bases and J shed 0 bases, with 3 bases lying between them. The CDR3 loop reads CASSLGLNTEAFF. The CDR3 DNA follows: TGTGCCAGCAGCTTGGGGCTGAACACTGAAGCTTTCTTT.

The chain joins TRBV6-1 to TRBJ2-1, with TRBD1 identical over 7 bases. CDR1 MNHNS and CDR2 SASEGT come from the germline V gene. This CDR3 region has 15 residues. The V gene end was trimmed by 2 bases and the J gene end by 2 bases; junction bases not matched to a gene: 3. The DNA of the CDR3 is TGTGCCAGCAGTGAAACCGGGACAGCCTACAATGAGCAGTTCTTC. This codes for CASSETGTAYNEQFF.